This TCR beta chain stems from a study of identical twins. Study-wide findings and caveats: The degree of excess twin sharing was weaker in beta out-of-frame sequences. There is a chance that invariant MAIT and iNKT cells partially muddied zero-insertion analyses.

V dropped 4 bases and J dropped 1; count of bases not matched to a gene: 16. CDR1 SGHRS and CDR2 YFSETQ come from the germline V gene. This CDR3 spans 19 amino acids. This clonotype was observed a handful of times. Its antigen is not known. The cDNA had a unique molecular identifier and a template-switch universal primer site. A single record per CDR3 protein comes from TCRdb applying MiXCR to the 5' RACE reads. This table has roughly 1,500,000 distinct CDR3 sequences, around a third appearing once. The sequence came from a newborn girl in good health. The sample taken for sequencing was cord blood. The V gene is TRBV5-1, the J gene TRBJ2-3; TRBD1 aligns across 9 bases. The CDR3 coding sequence is TGCGCCAGCAGCAGCAGATTGTTCCAAACAGGGGGCGGCACAGATACGCAGTATTTT. This gives the protein CASSSRLFQTGGGTDTQYF.